The clone carrying this T cell receptor (beta chain) was detected ten times or more. Its specificity is unknown. The source of the sample is a study of post-analysis software for immune sequencing data. Regarding the study as a whole: Clustering by F measure revealed strong co-clustering among samples prepared together in one batch. Five or six TRBV segments, TRBV5-6, TRBV5-1 and TRBV20-1 among them, were found more frequent in patients than controls.

The length of the CDR3 is 14 residues. Germline CDR1 and CDR2: DFQATT and SNEGSKA (reference sequence). Between the trimmed V and J ends, which lost 5 bases and 1 base, there was a span of 14 bases. TCR beta cDNA libraries had unique molecular identifiers. MiXCR, run by TCRdb on the PCR reads, gives a single entry per CDR3 protein. The sample lists about 500,000 distinct CDR3 sequences, roughly 45% occurring once. The origin of this receptor is a girl aged 5 to 17 with multiple sclerosis. The V and J genes are TRBV20-1 and TRBJ2-5, with D possibly called TRBD1 or TRBD2 (5 bases each). The sample was blood. In nucleotides, the CDR3 is TGCAGTGCTCCCCGGGGCCGGGTCCAAGAGACCCAGTACTTC. Its protein product is CSAPRGRVQETQYF.